Only a few counts were recorded for the clone carrying this TCR beta chain. Its antigen is still unknown. The entry originates in a study of blood T cells in healthy people across ages. Looking at the study overall: Template switching recovered approximately one barcoded beta molecule for every two T cells. Overall study results and limits: When one million T cells were used, diversity estimates were thought to be underestimates.

The CDR3 covers 17 residues. CDR1 is ENHRY, CDR2 SYGVKD, per germline. With 3 bases clipped from V and 0 bases from J, the junction kept 10 bases outside the gene matches. Together with a sample-barcoded 5' primer, a J-beta primer mix was included in a second PCR lasting about 6 to 11 cycles. TCRdb re-called the 5' RACE reads through MiXCR, storing one row per CDR3 protein. The sample has fewer than 750,000 distinct CDR3 sequences, roughly 43% seen once. Specimen: blood. The rearrangement links TRBV10-3 to TRBJ1-2, with 7 bases aligning to TRBD1. The TCR comes from a man older than 75 in good health. The DNA for the CDR3 is TGTGCCATCAGTGACCCAATCCACAGGGGCTCTAACTATGGCTACACCTTC. This translates into CAISDPIHRGSNYGYTF.